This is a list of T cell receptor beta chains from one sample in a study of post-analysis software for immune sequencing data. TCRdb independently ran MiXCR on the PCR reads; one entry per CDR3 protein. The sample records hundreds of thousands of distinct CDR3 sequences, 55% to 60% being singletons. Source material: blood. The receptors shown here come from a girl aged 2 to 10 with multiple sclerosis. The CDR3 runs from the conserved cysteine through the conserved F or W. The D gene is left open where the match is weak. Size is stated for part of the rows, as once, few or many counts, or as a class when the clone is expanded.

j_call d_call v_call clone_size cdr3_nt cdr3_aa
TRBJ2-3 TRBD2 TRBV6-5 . TGTGCCAGCAGTTACCCCGTCGAGGCTAGCGGGACCAACACAGATACGCAGTATTTT CASSYPVEASGTNTDTQYF
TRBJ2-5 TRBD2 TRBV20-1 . TGCAGTGCCGGAAGACTAGCGGGACAAGAGACCCAGTACTTC CSAGRLAGQETQYF
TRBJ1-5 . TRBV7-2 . TGTGCCAGCAGCTTGGGACCGATCAATCAGCCCCAGCATTTT CASSLGPINQPQHF
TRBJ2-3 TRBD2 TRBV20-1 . TGCAGTGCGGACGTAGCGGGAGGTAACACAGATACGCAGTATTTT CSADVAGGNTDTQYF
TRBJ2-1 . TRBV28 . TGTGCCAGCAGTTTATTCCGTCTCCGGGACGGACTGGGCTTGGAGCAGTTCTTC CASSLFRLRDGLGLEQFF
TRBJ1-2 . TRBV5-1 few TGCGCCAGCAGCTTCGACAGGCTCCTAGGCTACACCTTC CASSFDRLLGYTF
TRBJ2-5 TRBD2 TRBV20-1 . TGCAGTGCTAGGACTAGCGGGGGGGCTCGAGAGACCCAGTACTTC CSARTSGGARETQYF
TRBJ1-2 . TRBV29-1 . TGCGGCGTTGTTACTCGACAGGAGGGGAACTATGGCTACACCTTC CGVVTRQEGNYGYTF
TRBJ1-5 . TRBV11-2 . TGTGCCAGCAGCTTAGTGGGGTTAAATCAGCCCCAGCATTTT CASSLVGLNQPQHF
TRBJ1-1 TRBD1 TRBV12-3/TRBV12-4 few TGTGCCAGCAGCAAGGGACAGGGGAACACTGAAGCTTTCTTT CASSKGQGNTEAFF
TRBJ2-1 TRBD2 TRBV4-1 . TGCGCCAGCAGCCAACGTCTAGGGGCGGGAGCCTACAATGAGCAGTTCTTC CASSQRLGAGAYNEQFF
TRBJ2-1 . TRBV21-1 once TGTGCCAGCAGCAAAGGGGGCGCGGGGAGCTCCTGCAATGAGCAGTTCTTC CASSKGGAGSSCNEQFF
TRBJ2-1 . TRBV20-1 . TGCAGTGCTAGGTCCGTCCCCACTACTTACAATGAGCAGTTCTTC CSARSVPTTYNEQFF
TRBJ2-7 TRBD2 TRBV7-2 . TGTGCCAGCAGCTTAGAGACGGGGGGGGGTTACGAGCAGTACTTC CASSLETGGGYEQYF
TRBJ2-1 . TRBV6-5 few TGTGCCGGCAGTTACGGAGGGGGCAATGAGCAGTTCTTC CAGSYGGGNEQFF
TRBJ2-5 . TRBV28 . . CVSLSPLEREAEETQYF
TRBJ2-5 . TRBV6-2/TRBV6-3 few TGTGCCAGCAGTCCACGGCTCCAAGAGACCCAGTACTTC CASSPRLQETQYF
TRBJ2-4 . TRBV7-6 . TGTGCCAGCAGCGCCGGGGAGATAGCCAAAGACATTCAGTACTTC CASSAGEIAKDIQYF
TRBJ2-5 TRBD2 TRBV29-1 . TGCAGCGTGGATACTAGCGGTGGAGAGACCCAGTACTTC CSVDTSGGETQYF
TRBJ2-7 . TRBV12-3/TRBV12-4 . TGTGCCAGCAGTTTAGGAGGCCCGGTACTCGAGCAGTACTTC CASSLGGPVLEQYF
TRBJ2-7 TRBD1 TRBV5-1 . TGCGCCAGCAGCCTTACTGGACAGGTAGGCTACGAGCAGTACTTC CASSLTGQVGYEQYF
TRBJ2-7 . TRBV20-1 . TGCAGTGCTAGGGGGGCCTACGAGCAGTACTTC CSARGAYEQYF
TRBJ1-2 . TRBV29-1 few TGCAGCGTTGACTCGGAGGGGTATGGCTACACCTTC CSVDSEGYGYTF
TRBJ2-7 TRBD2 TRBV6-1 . TGTGCCAGCAGCATAACTAGCGGTTACGAGCAGTACTTC CASSITSGYEQYF
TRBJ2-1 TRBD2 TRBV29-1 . TGCAGCGTTGAAGGATCCTCTAGCGGGTGGGCCAATGAGCAGTTCTTC CSVEGSSSGWANEQFF
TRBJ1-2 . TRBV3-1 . TGTGCCAGCAGCCAACAAACCAATGGAGTCAACTATGGCTACACCTTC CASSQQTNGVNYGYTF
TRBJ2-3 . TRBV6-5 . TGTGCCAGCAGTTATGTGGGTCGTAGAGATACGCAGTATTTT CASSYVGRRDTQYF
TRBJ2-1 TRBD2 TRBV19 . TGTGCCAGTTGGGGAGGGAGCAACAATGAGCAGTTCTTC CASWGGSNNEQFF
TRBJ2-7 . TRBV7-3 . TGTGCCAGCAACTTAATAACCCTTGAGCGGCAAGCCTACGAGCAGTACTTC CASNLITLERQAYEQYF
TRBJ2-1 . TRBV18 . TGTGCCAGCTCACCACCACGACTAGGCCCGAGCTCCTACAATGAGCAGTTCTTC CASSPPRLGPSSYNEQFF
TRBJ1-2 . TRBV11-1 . TGTGCCAGCAGCGCTACGGGACGACCCCTCGCTCACACCTTC CASSATGRPLAHTF
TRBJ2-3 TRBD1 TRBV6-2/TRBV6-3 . TGTGCCAGCAAACCGGGACAGCCCACAGATACGCAGTATTTT CASKPGQPTDTQYF
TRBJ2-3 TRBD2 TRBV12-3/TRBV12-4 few TGTGCCAGCAGTCCGGGACTAGCGGCCACAGATACGCAGTATTTT CASSPGLAATDTQYF
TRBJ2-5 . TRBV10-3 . TGTGCCATCAGTGGCAGGGTCGGGGAGACCCAGTACTTC CAISGRVGETQYF
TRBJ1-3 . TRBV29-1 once TGCAGCGTGAGAAAGGGAGGCTCTGGAAACACCATATATTTT CSVRKGGSGNTIYF
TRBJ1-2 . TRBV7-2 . TGTGCCAGCAGATTGGGGGGGACGGATGGCTACACCTTC CASRLGGTDGYTF
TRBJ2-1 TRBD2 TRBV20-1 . TGCAGTGCTAGGGTAGCGGGGGGCTTCTCCTATAATGAGCAGTTCTTC CSARVAGGFSYNEQFF
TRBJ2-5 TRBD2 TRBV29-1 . TGCAGCGTGGGACTAGGGACTAGCGGGACACGAGAGACCCAGTACTTC CSVGLGTSGTRETQYF
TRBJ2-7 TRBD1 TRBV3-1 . TGTGCCAGCAGCCAAGTCCCCGCAGGGGGAAGCGGCTACGAGCAGTACTTC CASSQVPAGGSGYEQYF
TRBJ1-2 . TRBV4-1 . TGCGCCAGCAGCCAAGTCCCCGGGACGGCGGTCGCAAATAACTATGGCTACACCTTC CASSQVPGTAVANNYGYTF
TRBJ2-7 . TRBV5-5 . TGTGCCAGCAGCTTGGGTGGTATTGGGATCTACGAGCAGTACTTC CASSLGGIGIYEQYF
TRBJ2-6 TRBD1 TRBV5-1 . TGCGCCAGCAGCAAAACGGGACAGGGGGCGATGGGCCCTGGGGCCAACGTCCTGACTTTC CASSKTGQGAMGPGANVLTF
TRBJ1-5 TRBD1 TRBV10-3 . TGTGCCATCAGTGAGCAACCTGGGACAGTAAATCAGCCCCAGCATTTT CAISEQPGTVNQPQHF
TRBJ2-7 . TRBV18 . TGTGCCTGCTCACCGGGGCAGGGTGCCTACGAGCAGTACTTC CACSPGQGAYEQYF